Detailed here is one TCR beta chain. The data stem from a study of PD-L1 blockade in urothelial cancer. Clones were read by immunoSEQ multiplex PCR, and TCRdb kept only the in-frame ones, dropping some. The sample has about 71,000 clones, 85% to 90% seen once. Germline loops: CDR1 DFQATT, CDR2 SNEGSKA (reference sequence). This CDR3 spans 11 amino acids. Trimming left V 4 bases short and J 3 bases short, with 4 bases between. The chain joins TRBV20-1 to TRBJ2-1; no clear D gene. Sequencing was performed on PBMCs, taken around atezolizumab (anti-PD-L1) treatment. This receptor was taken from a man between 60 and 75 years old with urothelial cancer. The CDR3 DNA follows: TGCAGTGCTACAGGCTACAATGAGCAGTTCTTC. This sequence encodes CSATGYNEQFF.